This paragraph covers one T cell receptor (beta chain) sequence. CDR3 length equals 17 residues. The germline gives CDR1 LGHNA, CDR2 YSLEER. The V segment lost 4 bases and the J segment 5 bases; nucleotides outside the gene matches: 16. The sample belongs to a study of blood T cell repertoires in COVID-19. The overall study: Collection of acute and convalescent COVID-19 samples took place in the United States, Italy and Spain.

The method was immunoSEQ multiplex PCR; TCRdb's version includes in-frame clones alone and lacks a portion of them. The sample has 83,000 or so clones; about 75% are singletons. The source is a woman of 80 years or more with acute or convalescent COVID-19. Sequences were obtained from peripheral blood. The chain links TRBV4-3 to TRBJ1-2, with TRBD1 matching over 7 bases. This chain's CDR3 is CASSRGRGAGTAYGYTF. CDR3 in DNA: TGCGCCAGCAGCCGCGGAAGGGGGGCCGGGACAGCTTATGGCTACACCTTC.